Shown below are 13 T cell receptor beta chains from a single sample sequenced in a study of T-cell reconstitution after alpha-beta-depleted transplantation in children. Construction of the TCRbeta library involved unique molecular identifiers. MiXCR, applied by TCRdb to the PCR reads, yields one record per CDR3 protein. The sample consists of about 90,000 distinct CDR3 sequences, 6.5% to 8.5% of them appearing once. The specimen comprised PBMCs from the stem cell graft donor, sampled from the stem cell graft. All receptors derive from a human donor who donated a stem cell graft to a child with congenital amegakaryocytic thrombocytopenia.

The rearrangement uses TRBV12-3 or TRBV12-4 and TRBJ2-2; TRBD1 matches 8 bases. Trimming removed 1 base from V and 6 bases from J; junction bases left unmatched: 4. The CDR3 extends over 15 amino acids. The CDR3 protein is CASSLGQGFSGELFF. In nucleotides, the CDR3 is TGTGCCAGCAGTTTAGGACAGGGGTTTTCCGGGGAGCTGTTTTTT.

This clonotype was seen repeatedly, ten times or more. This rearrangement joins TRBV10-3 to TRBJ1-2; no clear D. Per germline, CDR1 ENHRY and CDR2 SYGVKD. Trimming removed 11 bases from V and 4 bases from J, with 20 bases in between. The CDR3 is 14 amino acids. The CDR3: CAFREAGTLYGYTF. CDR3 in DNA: TGTGCCTTCCGGGAGGCAGGAACTCTCTATGGCTACACCTTC.

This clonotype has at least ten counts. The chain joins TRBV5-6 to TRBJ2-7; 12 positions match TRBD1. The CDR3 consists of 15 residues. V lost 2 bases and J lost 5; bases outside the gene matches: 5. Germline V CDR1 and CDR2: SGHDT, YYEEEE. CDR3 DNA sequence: TGTGCCAGCAGCTTCGCCGGGACAGGGGGCCACGAGCAGTACTTC. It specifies CASSFAGTGGHEQYF.

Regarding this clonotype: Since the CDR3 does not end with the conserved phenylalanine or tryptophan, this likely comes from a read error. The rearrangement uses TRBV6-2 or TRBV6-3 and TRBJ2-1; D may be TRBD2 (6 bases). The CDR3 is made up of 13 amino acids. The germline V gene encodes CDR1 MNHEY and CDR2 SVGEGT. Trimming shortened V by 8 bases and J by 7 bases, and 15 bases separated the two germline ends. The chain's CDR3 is CASVGSAGNEQFL. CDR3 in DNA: TGTGCCAGCGTCGGGAGTGCGGGAAATGAGCAGTTCTTG.

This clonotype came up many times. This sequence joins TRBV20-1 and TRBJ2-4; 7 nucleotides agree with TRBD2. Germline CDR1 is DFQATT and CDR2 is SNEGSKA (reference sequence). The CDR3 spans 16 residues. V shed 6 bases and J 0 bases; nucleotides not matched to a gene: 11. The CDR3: CSAAPPGGLAKNIQYF. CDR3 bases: TGCAGTGCAGCCCCTCCGGGGGGACTAGCCAAAAACATTCAGTACTTC.

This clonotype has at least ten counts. The CDR3 region is CSARDRHSSYEQYF. The CDR3 nucleotides read TGCAGTGCTAGAGATCGTCACAGCTCCTACGAGCAGTACTTC. The chain joins TRBV20-1 to TRBJ2-7, with unresolved D. V lost 0 bases, J lost 0 bases, and 9 bases lay in between. The CDR3 has 14 residues. Per germline, CDR1 DFQATT and CDR2 SNEGSKA (reference sequence).

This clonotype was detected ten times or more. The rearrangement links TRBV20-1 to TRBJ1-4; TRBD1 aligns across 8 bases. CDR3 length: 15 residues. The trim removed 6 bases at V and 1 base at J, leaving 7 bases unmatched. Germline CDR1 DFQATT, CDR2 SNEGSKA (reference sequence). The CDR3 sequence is CSAKTGEETNEKLFF. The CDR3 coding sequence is TGCAGTGCAAAGACAGGGGAGGAAACTAATGAAAAACTGTTTTTT.

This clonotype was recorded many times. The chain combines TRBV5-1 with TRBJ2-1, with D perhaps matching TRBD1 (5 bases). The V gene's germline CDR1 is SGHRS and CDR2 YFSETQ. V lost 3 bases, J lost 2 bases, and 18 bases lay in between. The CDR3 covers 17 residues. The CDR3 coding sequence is TGCGCCAGCAGCTCCCTCTCCGGTGGGGCCACCTACAATGAGCAGTTCTTC. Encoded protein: CASSSLSGGATYNEQFF.

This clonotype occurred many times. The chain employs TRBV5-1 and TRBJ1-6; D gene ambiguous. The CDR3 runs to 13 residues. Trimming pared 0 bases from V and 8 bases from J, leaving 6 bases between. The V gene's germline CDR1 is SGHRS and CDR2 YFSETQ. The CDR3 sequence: CASSLEQDSPLHF. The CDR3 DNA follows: TGCGCCAGCAGCTTGGAGCAGGATTCACCCCTCCACTTT.

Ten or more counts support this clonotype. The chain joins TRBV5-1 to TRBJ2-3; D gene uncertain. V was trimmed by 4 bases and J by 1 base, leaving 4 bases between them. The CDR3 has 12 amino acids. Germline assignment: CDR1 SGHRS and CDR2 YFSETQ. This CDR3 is CASSGGTDTQYF. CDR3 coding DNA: TGCGCCAGCAGCGGAGGCACAGATACGCAGTATTTT.

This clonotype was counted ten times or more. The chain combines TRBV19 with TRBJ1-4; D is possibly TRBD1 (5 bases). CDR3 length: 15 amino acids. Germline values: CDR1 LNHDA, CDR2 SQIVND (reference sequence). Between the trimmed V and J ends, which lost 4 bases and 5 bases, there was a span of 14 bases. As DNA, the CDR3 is TGTGCCAGTAGTAGCCCCCGGGGCAACAATGAAAAACTGTTTTTT. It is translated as CASSSPRGNNEKLFF.

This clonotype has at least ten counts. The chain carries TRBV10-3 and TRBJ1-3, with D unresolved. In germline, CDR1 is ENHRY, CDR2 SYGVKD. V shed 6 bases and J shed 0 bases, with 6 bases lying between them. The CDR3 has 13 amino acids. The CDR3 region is CAIRPGSGNTIYF. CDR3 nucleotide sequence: TGTGCCATCAGACCCGGCTCTGGAAACACCATATATTTT.

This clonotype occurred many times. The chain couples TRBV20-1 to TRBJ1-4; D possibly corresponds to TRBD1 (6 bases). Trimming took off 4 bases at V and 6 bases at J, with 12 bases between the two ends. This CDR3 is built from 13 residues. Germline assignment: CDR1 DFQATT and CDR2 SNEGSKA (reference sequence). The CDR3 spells CSATGGLDEKLFF. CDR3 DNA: TGCAGTGCTACGGGGGGGCTCGATGAAAAACTGTTTTTT.